Detailed here is one T cell receptor beta chain. Its antigen is not known. This specimen comes from a study of cytomegalovirus exposure and HLA in healthy donors. Study conclusions and caveats: In the 130 or so validation repertoires, 94% of cluster scores exceeded 0, per a later analysis. Cytomegalovirus association was listed for about 180 TCR beta chains.

Germline values: CDR1 SGHRS, CDR2 YFSETQ. The CDR3 is made up of 15 amino acids. The V and J ends lost 4 bases and 2 bases, in that order; junction bases with no gene match: 8. The method was immunoSEQ multiplex PCR; TCRdb's version includes in-frame clones alone and lacks a portion of them. The data contain roughly 120,000 clones, about 83% of them singletons. Sequencing was performed on PBMCs. This clonotype was obtained from a man aged 18 to 30 in good health and CMV-seronegative. This rearrangement joins TRBV5-1 to TRBJ2-5; 7 bases match TRBD2. The CDR3 DNA is TGCGCCAGCAGCCCCGGACGCGGGGGTCAAGAGACCCAGTACTTC. It is translated as CASSPGRGGQETQYF.